A single sample gave rise to the 12 T cell receptor beta chains below, sequenced in a study of Graves' ophthalmopathy and Graves' hyperthyroidism. Amplified TCR beta CDR3 regions were obtained using RNA transcripts as template. Second-round multiplex PCR came after first-round RT-PCR with HTBI primers. From the multiplex PCR reads, TCRdb called clonotypes with MiXCR, one entry per CDR3 protein. The sample contains some 750,000 distinct CDR3 sequences, roughly 41% of which appear only once. The sample comprised peripheral blood. The receptors derive from an adult man with Graves' ophthalmopathy.

The rearrangement links TRBV7-2 to TRBJ1-1, with D possibly being TRBD1 (5 bases). CDR1 and CDR2 from the germline V gene are SGHTA and FQGNSA. The CDR3 is 15 amino acids. Trimming stripped 6 bases from V and 7 bases from J, with 21 bases between. This CDR3 reads CASSEAGFRGSEAFF. The CDR3 region has the DNA TGTGCCAGCAGTGAAGCGGGTTTTCGGGGGAGTGAAGCTTTCTTT.

The rearrangement uses TRBV2 and TRBJ1-2, with 7 bases fitting TRBD1. This CDR3 has 14 amino acids. Trimming took 10 bases from V and 2 from J; bases not matched to a gene: 10. The germline gives CDR1 SNHLY, CDR2 FYNNEI. CDR3: CATLDRDWNYGYTF. DNA of the CDR3: TGTGCCACCCTCGACAGGGATTGGAACTATGGCTACACCTTC. Full variable domain (remainder filled in from reference TRBV2 and TRBJ1-2): EPEVTQTPSHQVTQMGQEVILRCVPISNHLYFYWYRQILGQKVEFLVSFYNNEISEKSEIFDDQFSVERPDGSNFTLKIRSTKLEDSAMYFCATLDRDWNYGYTFGSGTRLTVV.

This clonotype was found many times. The rearrangement links TRBV20-1 to TRBJ2-7; 9 bases align to TRBD1. From germline, CDR1 is DFQATT and CDR2 SNEGSKA (reference sequence). V gave up 0 bases and J gave up 12 bases; unmatched junction bases: 3. The length of the CDR3 is 11 residues. CDR3 protein: CSAREDRGLYF. In DNA form, the CDR3 reads TGCAGTGCTAGAGAGGACAGGGGTCTGTACTTC.

This clonotype came up a few times. This sequence may be a read error, since a much larger clone differs from it by one base. This chain connects TRBV7-2 to TRBJ1-3, with 9 bases aligning to TRBD1. Germline V gene lookup returns CDR1 SGHTA and CDR2 FQGNSA. The CDR3 totals 11 residues. This chain's CDR3 is CAQGQGNTTYF. In DNA form, the CDR3 reads TGTGCCCAGGGACAGGGAAACACCACATATTTT.

CDR3 bases: TGTGCCAGCAGCTTAGCGGTGGGCGGGGGGGACACCATATATTTT. Translation: CASSLAVGGGDTIYF. The chain joins TRBV7-2 to TRBJ1-3; D is perhaps TRBD1 (5 bases). The V gene's germline CDR1 is SGHTA and CDR2 FQGNSA. This CDR3 has 15 amino acids. V lost 0 bases and J 8 bases, leaving 14 bases between the germline ends.

A note on this clonotype: The junction departs from the called germline gene at one end, perhaps through a read error. The chain is built from TRBV2 and TRBJ2-7, with TRBD2 identical over 11 bases. The germline CDR1 and CDR2 sequences are SNHLY and FYNNEI. This CDR3 has 12 residues. The CDR3 loop reads CGSSAGTSGQYF. CDR3 DNA: TGTGGCAGCAGTGCCGGGACTAGCGGGCAGTACTTC. Based on the CDR3 plus reference TRBV2 and TRBJ2-7, the full variable domain is EPEVTQTPSHQVTQMGQEVILRCVPISNHLYFYWYRQILGQKVEFLVSFYNNEISEKSEIFDDQFSVERPDGSNFTLKIRSTKLEDSAMYFCGSSAGTSGQYFGPGTRLTVT.

This clonotype was observed a few times. The gene calls are TRBV12-3 or TRBV12-4 and TRBJ1-1, with D tentatively TRBD1 (6 bases). Trimming took 7 bases from V and 0 from J, leaving 12 bases between them. The CDR3 contains 14 residues. The CDR3 nucleotides read TGTGCCAGCATCCAGGGGAGAGTGAACACTGAAGCTTTCTTT. This sequence encodes CASIQGRVNTEAFF.

In its sample, this clonotype was seen a few times. The V gene is TRBV19, the J gene TRBJ2-7; no definite D call. V was shortened by 0 bases and J by 1 base, with 4 bases between the two germline ends. CDR3 length equals 13 residues. Germline CDR1 LNHDA, CDR2 SQIVND (reference sequence). The CDR3: CASSIESSYEQYF. The CDR3 nucleotides read TGTGCCAGTAGTATAGAGTCGTCCTACGAGCAGTACTTC. Full variable domain (outside the CDR3, taken from reference TRBV19 and TRBJ2-7): DGGITQSPKYLFRKEGQNVTLSCEQNLNHDAMYWYRQDPGQGLRLIYYSQIVNDFQKGDIAEGYSVSREKKESFPLTVTSAQKNPTAFYLCASSIESSYEQYFGPGTRLTVT.

On this clonotype itself: A read error may be the cause here, since a much bigger clone is one base away. DNA for the CDR3: TGTGCCAGCAGCTTACAGGGGGCTGTGTTCGGCTGCACCTTC. This translates into CASSLQGAVFGCTF. V is TRBV5-4 and J is TRBJ1-2, with 9 bases lining up with TRBD1. CDR1 is SGHNT, CDR2 YYREEE, per germline (reference sequence). This CDR3 has 14 residues.

This clonotype has a count of ten or more. J is TRBJ2-6 and V is TRBV9; no firm D call. Trimming stripped 2 bases from V and 1 base from J, with 1 base between. Germline V gene data show CDR1 as SGDLS and CDR2 as YYNGEE. The CDR3 length is 13 residues. The CDR3 region has the DNA TGTGCCAGCAGCGTTTCTGGGGCCAACGTCCTGACTTTC. Translated: CASSVSGANVLTF.

This clonotype was recorded many times. The chain recombines TRBV19 with TRBJ1-2; 11 bases map to TRBD1. The CDR3 has 15 residues. Germline V gene lookup returns CDR1 LNHDA and CDR2 SQIVND (reference sequence). V dropped 5 bases and J dropped 4; count of bases not matched to a gene: 6. CDR3 DNA sequence: TGTGCCAGTAGTGCCGGACAGGGGGCGGTCTATGGCTACACCTTC. This gives the protein CASSAGQGAVYGYTF.

The chain is built from TRBV11-2 and TRBJ2-2; D is perhaps TRBD1 or TRBD2 (5 bases each). There are 16 residues in the CDR3. Deletions cut 3 bases from V and 2 bases from J, with 13 bases between. The germline CDR1 and CDR2 sequences are SGHAT and FQNNGV. The CDR3 protein is CASSLRPGRNTGELFF. CDR3 coding DNA: TGTGCCAGCAGCTTGAGACCAGGGAGAAACACCGGGGAGCTGTTTTTT. Using reference TRBV11-2 and TRBJ2-2 for the parts outside the CDR3, the full variable domain is EAGVAQSPRYKIIEKRQSVAFWCNPISGHATLYWYQQILGQGPKLLIQFQNNGVVDDSQLPKDRFSAERLKGVDSTLKIQPAKLEDSAVYLCASSLRPGRNTGELFFGEGSRLTVL.